This passage covers 20 T cell receptor beta chains from one sample sequenced in a study of blood T cell repertoires in COVID-19. The protocol was immunoSEQ multiplex PCR, while the TCRdb copy is restricted to in-frame clones and leaves out a portion. The sample has approximately 240,000 clones, 85% to 95% seen once. The sequenced sample consisted of PBMCs or T cells enriched from blood (not recorded which). These receptors all stem from a woman aged 18-29 years who had recovered from COVID-19.

This clone was detected once. This rearrangement joins TRBV5-1 to TRBJ2-3, with a possible D match to TRBD2 (5 bases). CDR3 length equals 15 residues. Germline V gene data show CDR1 as SGHRS and CDR2 as YFSETQ. Trimming cost V 1 base and J 10 bases, with 19 bases left between them. CDR3 sequence: CASSLNEIGLGAQYF. As DNA, the CDR3 is TGCGCCAGCAGCTTGAATGAAATAGGGTTGGGAGCGCAGTATTTT. Combining the CDR3 with reference TRBV5-1 and TRBJ2-3 gives the whole variable domain KAGVTQTPRYLIKTRGQQVTLSCSPISGHRSVSWYQQTPGQGLQFLFEYFSETQRNKGNFPGRFSGRQFSNSRSEMNVSTLELGDSALYLCASSLNEIGLGAQYFGPGTRLTVL.

The gene calls are TRBV4-3 and TRBJ1-2; maybe TRBD1 (6 bases). The CDR3 runs 15 residues. The V gene's germline CDR1 is LGHNA and CDR2 YSLEER. V was clipped by 0 bases and J by 1 base, with 9 bases between them. CDR3 nucleotide sequence: TGCGCCAGCAGCCAAGAAAGCAGGGGTAACTATGGCTACACCTTC. Amino acid sequence: CASSQESRGNYGYTF.

A single count supports this clone. J is TRBJ1-1 and V is TRBV10-3; 10 nucleotides line up with TRBD1. The V gene's germline CDR1 is ENHRY and CDR2 SYGVKD. The junction had 7 bases not matched to a gene; V was cut back by 4 bases and J by 5 bases. This CDR3 spans 15 amino acids. CDR3 region: CAISAGTGERTEAFF. In DNA, the CDR3 is TGTGCCATCAGTGCAGGGACAGGGGAACGTACTGAAGCTTTCTTT.

V gene TRBV27 combines with J gene TRBJ1-1, with D possibly TRBD1 on 5 matching bases. Germline loops: CDR1 MNHEY, CDR2 SMNVEV (reference sequence). V was pared by 3 bases and J by 1 base, with 12 bases between. This CDR3 has 15 amino acids. DNA for the CDR3: TGTGCCAGCAGTTTCTTGGGGCGCCGGAACACTGAAGCTTTCTTT. The encoded protein is CASSFLGRRNTEAFF.

The genes are TRBV5-1 and TRBJ1-1, with D perhaps TRBD1 (5 bases). Per germline, CDR1 SGHRS and CDR2 YFSETQ. The CDR3 runs to 13 residues. V was pared by 2 bases and J by 7 bases, with 12 bases between. The CDR3 DNA reads TGCGCCAGCAGCTTAGAGACAGACTTTGAAGCTTTCTTT. Encoded protein: CASSLETDFEAFF.

The rearrangement joins TRBV15 to TRBJ2-1; D perhaps matches TRBD1 (6 bases). V lost 6 bases to trimming and J lost 7 bases, with 19 bases between them. CDR1 and CDR2 from the germline V gene are LNHNV and YYDKDF (reference sequence). The CDR3 spans 15 residues. CDR3 sequence reads: CATSANRVLGNEQFF. DNA of the CDR3: TGTGCCACCAGTGCCAACAGGGTTCTAGGGAATGAGCAGTTCTTC. Drawing the rest from reference TRBV15 and TRBJ2-1, the complete variable domain is DAMVIQNPRYQVTQFGKPVTLSCSQTLNHNVMYWYQQKSSQAPKLLFHYYDKDFNNEADTPDNFQSRRPNTSFCFLDIRSPGLGDTAMYLCATSANRVLGNEQFFGPGTRLTVL.

V gene TRBV6-5 combines with J gene TRBJ2-1; 14 bases are shared with TRBD2. The J segment lost 9 bases and the V segment lost 10 bases, leaving 11 bases of the junction unmatched. Germline CDR1 MNHEY, CDR2 SVGAGI. This CDR3 spans 15 amino acids. CDR3 in DNA: TGTGCCATTTCGACTAGCGGGAGGGCCTATAGTGAGCAGTTCTTC. Encoded protein: CAISTSGRAYSEQFF.

V is TRBV3-1 (or the pseudogene TRBV3-2) and J is TRBJ2-3, with 9 bases lining up with TRBD2. CDR1 is LGHDT and CDR2 is YNNKEL in the germline V gene (reference sequence). The CDR3 spans 14 residues. V shed 2 bases and J 7 bases; nucleotides not matched to a gene: 4. This CDR3 reads CASSQSAGGNTQYF. Here the CDR3 DNA reads TGTGCCAGCAGCCAATCTGCGGGAGGGAATACGCAGTATTTT.

This chain links TRBV6-5 with TRBJ1-1, with D uncertain. The V gene's germline CDR1 is MNHEY and CDR2 SVGAGI. Trimming left V 0 bases short and J 5 bases short, with 7 bases between. CDR3 size: 13 residues. This CDR3 reads CASSYSRETEAFF. The DNA for the CDR3 is TGTGCCAGCAGTTACTCGCGGGAAACTGAAGCTTTCTTT.

The gene calls are TRBV4-2 and TRBJ1-2, with D perhaps matching TRBD1 (6 bases). The CDR3 is made up of 15 amino acids. Germline loops: CDR1 LGHNA, CDR2 YNFKEQ. V was clipped by 3 bases and J by 8 bases, with 19 bases between them. The CDR3 loop reads CASSQYGQHYVGYTF. CDR3 nucleotides: TGTGCCAGCAGCCAGTATGGACAGCACTATGTCGGCTACACCTTC.

The chain employs TRBV27 and TRBJ2-2; TRBD2 matches 7 bases. The V and J ends lost 2 bases and 4 bases, in that order; junction bases with no gene match: 7. Germline CDR1 reads MNHEY; CDR2 reads SMNVEV (reference sequence). The CDR3 runs to 16 residues. CDR3 residues: CASSLVRGSGTGELFF. The DNA of the CDR3 is TGTGCCAGCAGTTTAGTCCGCGGGAGTGGCACCGGGGAGCTGTTTTTT.

The V call is TRBV7-2, the J call TRBJ1-2; 7 bases agree with TRBD1. The J segment lost 3 bases and the V segment lost 2 bases, leaving 6 bases of the junction unmatched. Germline loops: CDR1 SGHTA, CDR2 FQGNSA. CDR3 length equals 15 residues. The CDR3, as DNA: TGTGCCAGCAGCTTATCCGACAGGGCCCACTATGGCTACACCTTC. It is translated as CASSLSDRAHYGYTF.

The genes are TRBV7-3 and TRBJ2-2, with 9 nucleotides matching TRBD2. CDR3 size: 18 residues. V lost 3 bases to trimming and J lost 0 bases; unmatched junction nucleotides: 8. CDR1 SGHTA and CDR2 FQGTGA come from the germline V gene. CDR3 amino acids: CASSFRGSGGSNTGELFF. CDR3 nucleotides: TGTGCCAGCAGCTTCCGGGGTAGCGGGGGTTCGAACACCGGGGAGCTGTTTTTT.

This chain uses TRBV12-3 or TRBV12-4 with TRBJ2-1; TRBD2 is a possible D gene (6 bases). Trimming removed 6 bases at V and 11 bases at J, with 14 bases between. The CDR3 totals 12 residues. CDR3 DNA: TGTGCCAGCAGAGAACCGGGACTCAAGCAGTTCTTC. Encoded protein: CASREPGLKQFF.

The rearrangement uses TRBV5-1 and TRBJ2-7; 7 bases are shared with TRBD1. CDR3 length equals 14 residues. Trimming took 1 base from V and 5 from J; bases not matched to a gene: 6. The germline gives CDR1 SGHRS, CDR2 YFSETQ. Here the CDR3 DNA reads TGCGCCAGCAGCTTGACAGGGGATGGGGACGAGCAGTACTTC. Translation: CASSLTGDGDEQYF.

This CDR3 is CASSLLAERPGGELFF. In nucleotides, the CDR3 is TGCGCCAGCAGCTTGTTAGCGGAGAGGCCAGGCGGGGAGCTGTTTTTT. The chain employs TRBV5-1 and TRBJ2-2, with D perhaps matching TRBD2 (6 bases). The CDR3 runs to 16 residues. Trimming removed 1 base from V and 7 bases from J, with 17 bases in between. The germline V gene encodes CDR1 SGHRS and CDR2 YFSETQ. The full variable domain, in which reference TRBV5-1 and TRBJ2-2 provide the parts outside the CDR3, is KAGVTQTPRYLIKTRGQQVTLSCSPISGHRSVSWYQQTPGQGLQFLFEYFSETQRNKGNFPGRFSGRQFSNSRSEMNVSTLELGDSALYLCASSLLAERPGGELFFGEGSRLTVL.

This chain links TRBV7-9 with TRBJ2-6; 9 bases agree with TRBD1. The CDR3 runs to 19 residues. V was clipped by 3 bases and J by 0 bases; unmatched bases: 9. In germline, CDR1 is SEHNR, CDR2 FQNEAQ (reference sequence). The CDR3 coding sequence is TGTGCCAGCAGCTTCCCCCGGGACAGGGCCACCTCTGGGGCCAACGTCCTGACTTTC. This encodes CASSFPRDRATSGANVLTF.

The J gene is TRBJ1-5, the V gene TRBV7-2; D not resolved. CDR3 size: 15 residues. CDR1 is SGHTA and CDR2 is FQGNSA in the germline V gene. The germline V and J ends were trimmed by 3 bases and 2 bases, with 11 bases remaining between them. The CDR3, as DNA: TGTGCCAGCAGCTTCTCCCCCTCCGGCAATCAGCCCCAGCATTTT. It translates to CASSFSPSGNQPQHF.

This chain links TRBV3-1 (or the pseudogene TRBV3-2) with TRBJ1-4; no firm D call. The CDR3 length is 15 residues. Trimming pared 0 bases from V and 3 bases from J, leaving 8 bases between. Looked up from germline, CDR1 is LGHDT and CDR2 is YNNKEL (reference sequence). For the CDR3, the DNA is TGTGCCAGCAGCCAAGATCCCTCGGCTAATGAAAAACTGTTTTTT. It is translated as CASSQDPSANEKLFF.

The chain has TRBV18 and TRBJ1-3, with D uncertain. Trimming cost V 0 bases and J 6 bases, with 9 bases left between them. Germline loops: CDR1 KGHSH, CDR2 LQKENI. This CDR3 comprises 14 residues. CDR3 sequence (DNA): TGTGCCAGCTCACCACCGAGCACCGAAAACACCATATATTTT. It yields the protein CASSPPSTENTIYF.